Listed below are T cell receptor beta chains from one sample, sequenced in a study of blood T cell repertoires in COVID-19. Profiling relied on immunoSEQ multiplex PCR, and the TCRdb table lists in-frame clones only, not all of them. The data show about 250,000 clones, 70% to 90% seen once. The sample taken for sequencing was peripheral blood. All receptors derive from a man between 18 and 35 years old with active or convalescent COVID-19. Both conserved end residues are part of each CDR3. D genes are given only for firm matches. Only part of the rows carry a size: once, few, many, or a class if the clone is expanded.

d_gene,len,j_gene,v_gene,abundance,CDR3nt,CDR3aa
TRBD1,16,TRBJ1-6,TRBV4-1,-,TGCGCCAGCAGCCCACCGACGGGGGACAGTTGGTCACCCCTCCACTTT,CASSPPTGDSWSPLHF
-,17,TRBJ2-4,TRBV9,-,TGTGCCAGCAGCCGGGCCCTGGTGGGGCTGGACAAAAACATTCAGTACTTC,CASSRALVGLDKNIQYF
-,13,TRBJ1-1,TRBV5-4,-,TGTGCCAGCAGCCTTCCGGCGGGCGCTGAAGCTTTCTTT,CASSLPAGAEAFF
TRBD1,13,TRBJ2-1,TRBV27,-,TGTGCCATCCCGAGACAGGGAGTAGGTGAGCAGTTCTTC,CAIPRQGVGEQFF
-,13,TRBJ1-1,TRBV7-8,-,TGTGCCAGCAGCTTAACCCGGCGGGCTGAAGCTTTCTTT,CASSLTRRAEAFF
-,15,TRBJ1-1,TRBV9,-,TGTGCCAGCAGCGTAGGGGCAGGGTCTAACACTGAAGCTTTCTTT,CASSVGAGSNTEAFF
TRBD2,16,TRBJ2-1,TRBV9,-,TGTGCCAGCAGCCCCCGGGGTGGGCGGGGGAATAATGAGCAGTTCTTC,CASSPRGGRGNNEQFF
-,13,TRBJ1-5,TRBV3-1/TRBV3-2,-,TGTGCCAGCAGCCAAACGATCCAGGGGCTCCAGCATTTT,CASSQTIQGLQHF
-,13,TRBJ1-1,TRBV2,-,TGTGCCAGCACCGGGTCGGTGAACACTGAAGCTTTCTTT,CASTGSVNTEAFF
TRBD2,14,TRBJ2-1,TRBV30,-,TGTGCCTGGATAGGAAGCGGGGGCTACAATGAGCAGTTCTTC,CAWIGSGGYNEQFF
-,13,TRBJ2-1,TRBV7-9,-,TGTGCCAGCAGCTTAGCTGGAGGGGAAGGGCAGTTCTTC,CASSLAGGEGQFF
TRBD1,17,TRBJ1-1,TRBV7-2,-,TGTGCCAGCAGCGCCGAGACAGGGGGCAGATTTAACACTGAAGCTTTCTTT,CASSAETGGRFNTEAFF
-,16,TRBJ1-6,TRBV6-1,-,TGTGCCAGCAGTGAAGGAGCAGGGCCGATTTCTTCACCCCTCCACTTT,CASSEGAGPISSPLHF
TRBD1,17,TRBJ2-6,TRBV19,-,TGTGCCAGTAGTGATCCGGGACAGGGGGCTGGGGCCAACGTCCTGACTTTC,CASSDPGQGAGANVLTF
-,13,TRBJ1-2,TRBV7-9,-,TGTGCCAGCAGCGGGGGCGGTGGAGCTGGCTACACCTTC,CASSGGGGAGYTF
-,14,TRBJ1-5,TRBV7-9,once,TGTGCCAGCCAAGCAGGGGCGCTCAATCAGCCCCAGCATTTT,CASQAGALNQPQHF
-,16,TRBJ2-1,TRBV15,-,TGTGCCACCAGCAGAGAGGAGGGTATCTTCTACAATGAGCAGTTCTTC,CATSREEGIFYNEQFF
TRBD1,12,TRBJ1-1,TRBV12-3/TRBV12-4,-,TGTGCCAGCAGCCGGACAGGGACTGAAGCTTTCTTT,CASSRTGTEAFF
-,16,TRBJ2-7,TRBV15,-,TGTGCCACCAGCAGAGCATCGGCAGGAAACGCCTACGAGCAGTACTTC,CATSRASAGNAYEQYF
-,11,TRBJ2-7,TRBV29-1,-,TGCAGCGTTTCGAGATCCTACGAGCAGTACTTC,CSVSRSYEQYF
TRBD1,17,TRBJ2-7,TRBV27,-,TGTGCCAGCAGTCTTAAATTCCCACAGGGGCTCCTGTACGAGCAGTACTTC,CASSLKFPQGLLYEQYF
TRBD2,17,TRBJ2-2,TRBV11-2,-,TGTGCCAGCAGTTCCCGGTTAGCGGGGTTAAACACCGGGGAGCTGTTTTTT,CASSSRLAGLNTGELFF
-,14,TRBJ1-1,TRBV7-2,-,TGTGCCAGCAGCCCACTCATCGCGAACACTGAAGCTTTCTTT,CASSPLIANTEAFF